This T cell receptor beta chain appears in the sequencing data of a study of blood T cell repertoires in COVID-19. Germline lookup yields CDR1 MNHEY and CDR2 SVGAGI. Trimming stripped 4 bases from V and 8 bases from J, with 11 bases between. The CDR3 spans 13 residues. In the authors' workflow: How many nucleated cells were present was estimated from reference gene primer amplification. Only in-frame clones appear in the TCRdb table, and some are missing; sequencing was by immunoSEQ multiplex PCR. The V and J calls and clone size are taken from that table; D and trimming were inferred from the DNA. The sample has approximately 400,000 clones; 89% are singletons.

The receptor comes from a man aged 40-50 years with acute or convalescent COVID-19. V is TRBV6-5 and J is TRBJ1-4, with a possible D match to TRBD1 (5 bases). The material sequenced was peripheral blood. The CDR3 DNA sequence: TGTGCCAGCAGTTGGGGCGGCACGGAAAAACTGTTTTTT. Translation: CASSWGGTEKLFF.